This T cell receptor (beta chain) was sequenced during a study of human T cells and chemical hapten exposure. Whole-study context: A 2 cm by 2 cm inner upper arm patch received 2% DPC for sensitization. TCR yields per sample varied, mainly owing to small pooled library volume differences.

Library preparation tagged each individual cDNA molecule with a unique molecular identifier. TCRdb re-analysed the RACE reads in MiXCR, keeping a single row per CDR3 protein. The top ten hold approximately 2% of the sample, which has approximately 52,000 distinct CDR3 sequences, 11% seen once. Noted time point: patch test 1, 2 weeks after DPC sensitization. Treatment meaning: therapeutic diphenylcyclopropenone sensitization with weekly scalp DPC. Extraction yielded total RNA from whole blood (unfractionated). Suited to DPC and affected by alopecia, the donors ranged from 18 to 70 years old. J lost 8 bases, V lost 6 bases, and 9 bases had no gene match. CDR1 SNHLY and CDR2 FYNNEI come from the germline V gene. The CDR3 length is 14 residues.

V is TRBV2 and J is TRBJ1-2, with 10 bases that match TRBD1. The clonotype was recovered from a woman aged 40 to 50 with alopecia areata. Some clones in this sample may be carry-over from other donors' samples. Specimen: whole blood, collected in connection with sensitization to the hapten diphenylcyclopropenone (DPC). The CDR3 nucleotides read TGTGCCAGCAGCCGGGACAGGGGATCAGGGGGCTACACCTTC. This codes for CASSRDRGSGGYTF.